Below are 22 T cell receptor beta chains sequenced from a single sample in a study of shared clonotypes between healthy human individuals. Generated by immunoSEQ multiplex PCR, the TCRdb table keeps only in-frame clones and is missing some. This sample yields roughly 2.6 million clones, of which 85% to 95% are seen a single time; around 0.14% belongs to the top ten. The sample comprised naive CD4+ T cells sorted from blood. Subset: CD45RA+ positively selected. Receptors originate from a man aged 18 to 30 in good health.

There are a few counts of this clone. V and J are TRBV19 and TRBJ2-2; D assignment may be TRBD1 or TRBD2 (5 bases each). Trimming took off 6 bases at V and 3 bases at J, with 14 bases between the two ends. Germline CDR1 and CDR2: LNHDA and SQIVND (reference sequence). The CDR3 totals 15 residues. Written as DNA, the CDR3 is TGTGCCAGTAGATCCGGGACCGACTACACCGGGGAGCTGTTTTTT. Protein sequence: CASRSGTDYTGELFF.

This clone was seen once. The chain has TRBV5-1 and TRBJ2-5, with unresolved D. The CDR3 runs 12 residues. The germline CDR1 and CDR2 sequences are SGHRS and YFSETQ. Trimming shortened V by 0 bases and J by 5 bases, and 5 bases separated the two germline ends. The CDR3 DNA sequence: TGCGCCAGCAGCTTGGCCTTCGAGACCCAGTACTTC. Encoded protein: CASSLAFETQYF.

The chain combines TRBV6-5 with TRBJ1-2, with TRBD1 as a possible D gene (6 bases). Germline CDR1 and CDR2: MNHEY and SVGAGI. This CDR3 contains 14 residues. Trimming stripped 0 bases from V and 7 bases from J, with 12 bases between. For the CDR3, the DNA is TGTGCCAGCAGTTACTCGACACAGGGTATTGGCTACACCTTC. Amino acids: CASSYSTQGIGYTF.

In its sample, this clone was seen a few times. The chain carries TRBV19 and TRBJ1-5, with D tentatively TRBD1 (6 bases). Germline values: CDR1 LNHDA, CDR2 SQIVND (reference sequence). The CDR3 consists of 13 residues. Trimming shortened V by 5 bases and J by 7 bases, and 12 bases separated the two germline ends. The CDR3 is CASSSQGMQPQHF. The CDR3 DNA reads TGTGCCAGTAGTTCACAGGGAATGCAGCCCCAGCATTTT.

The chain uses TRBV6-5 and TRBJ1-2, with D uncertain. The V end lost 2 bases, the J end lost 7 bases, and 14 bases lay between the germline ends. CDR1 and CDR2 from the germline V gene are MNHEY and SVGAGI. This CDR3 spans 14 amino acids. The CDR3 loop is CASSYGVGFTGYTF. The CDR3 DNA sequence: TGTGCCAGCAGTTACGGAGTGGGGTTCACTGGCTACACCTTC.

The CDR3 here is CASSQELTLGNEQFF. DNA for the CDR3: TGTGCCAGCAGCCAAGAACTCACCCTAGGCAATGAGCAGTTCTTC. The chain has TRBV4-2 and TRBJ2-1; D remains ambiguous. This CDR3 contains 15 residues. V dropped 0 bases and J dropped 6 bases, with 12 bases sitting between them. Germline V lookup: CDR1 LGHNA, CDR2 YNFKEQ.

CDR3 nucleotides: TGTGCCAGCAGTGAAAGCGGGGGGCAGTACTTC. This encodes CASSESGGQYF. This chain links TRBV2 with TRBJ2-7, with 8 nucleotides matching TRBD2. The trim removed 2 bases at V and 9 bases at J, leaving 0 bases unmatched. The CDR3 covers 11 residues. The germline CDR1 and CDR2 sequences are SNHLY and FYNNEI. The whole variable domain, filled in from reference TRBV2 and TRBJ2-7, reads EPEVTQTPSHQVTQMGQEVILRCVPISNHLYFYWYRQILGQKVEFLVSFYNNEISEKSEIFDDQFSVERPDGSNFTLKIRSTKLEDSAMYFCASSESGGQYFGPGTRLTVT.

The chain uses TRBV9 and TRBJ2-3; 8 bases map to TRBD2. In germline, CDR1 is SGDLS, CDR2 YYNGEE. This CDR3 contains 16 residues. Trimming removed 4 bases from V and 0 bases from J; junction bases left unmatched: 7. DNA for the CDR3: TGTGCCAGCAGCCCCCGAGCGGGGGCTAGCACAGATACGCAGTATTTT. It specifies CASSPRAGASTDTQYF.

The chain couples TRBV30 to TRBJ1-5; D gene unclear. The CDR3 covers 12 residues. V lost 0 bases to trimming and J lost 4 bases, with 4 bases between them. The germline V gene has CDR1 GTSNPN and CDR2 SVGIG (reference sequence). CDR3 in DNA: TGTGCCTGGAGTGTCAAGAATCAGCCCCAGCATTTT. Translated, it gives CAWSVKNQPQHF.

A word on this clone: The sample has other DNA sequences that encode this CDR3 too. The CDR3 DNA reads TGTGCCAGCAGCTTGGGCAGGGGGCACAATGAGCAGTTCTTC. Protein: CASSLGRGHNEQFF. The chain recombines TRBV5-6 with TRBJ2-1, with TRBD1 matching over 8 bases. Germline V lookup: CDR1 SGHDT, CDR2 YYEEEE. The CDR3 has 14 amino acids. The ends lost 0 bases at V and 5 bases at J; junction bases unmatched: 1. The complete variable domain, with remaining parts taken from reference TRBV5-6 and TRBJ2-1, reads DAGVTQSPTHLIKTRGQQVTLRCSPKSGHDTVSWYQQALGQGPQFIFQYYEEEERQRGNFPDRFSGHQFPNYSSELNVNALLLGDSALYLCASSLGRGHNEQFFGPGTRLTVL.

This clone is a singleton in its sample. The rearrangement uses TRBV30 and TRBJ1-2; 10 positions agree with TRBD1. The J segment lost 7 bases and the V segment lost 4 bases, leaving 9 bases of the junction unmatched. CDR3 length: 14 residues. The germline V gene has CDR1 GTSNPN and CDR2 SVGIG (reference sequence). The CDR3 sequence is CAWNNRDRGPGYTF. In DNA, the CDR3 is TGTGCCTGGAATAACCGGGACAGGGGTCCTGGCTACACCTTC.

V and J are TRBV14 and TRBJ2-2; 9 bases match TRBD2. Germline CDR1 SGHDN, CDR2 FVKESK. The CDR3 runs to 16 residues. After removal of 0 bases from V and 8 bases from J, the junction contained 7 bases not matched to a gene. The CDR3 spells CASSQEVAGESGELFF. CDR3 DNA sequence: TGTGCCAGCAGCCAAGAGGTAGCGGGAGAAAGTGGGGAGCTGTTTTTT.

The chain carries TRBV5-1 and TRBJ1-4; 9 bases match TRBD1. This CDR3 is built from 14 residues. J lost 7 bases, V lost 0 bases, and 1 base had no gene match. The germline CDR1 and CDR2 sequences are SGHRS and YFSETQ. CDR3 protein: CASSLVTGGEKLFF. The CDR3, as DNA: TGCGCCAGCAGCTTGGTGACAGGGGGTGAAAAACTGTTTTTT.

V is TRBV5-4 and J is TRBJ2-5, with 11 bases matching TRBD2. The CDR3 contains 16 residues. Germline V gene data show CDR1 as SGHNT and CDR2 as YYREEE (reference sequence). V gave up 2 bases and J gave up 2 bases; unmatched junction bases: 5. CDR3: CASSFGVAGGQETQYF. In nucleotides, the CDR3 is TGTGCCAGCAGCTTCGGGGTAGCGGGGGGGCAAGAGACCCAGTACTTC.

V usage is TRBV6-5 and J usage is TRBJ2-7, with TRBD2 matching over 9 bases. CDR1 and CDR2 (germline): MNHEY, SVGAGI. This CDR3 is 14 amino acids long. J was trimmed by 3 bases and V by 2 bases; bases with no gene match: 2. The CDR3 is CASSYGTSFYEQYF. DNA for the CDR3: TGTGCCAGCAGTTACGGGACTAGCTTCTACGAGCAGTACTTC.

The V call is TRBV4-1, the J call TRBJ2-2; tentatively, D is TRBD1 or TRBD2 (5 bases each). V gave up 2 bases and J gave up 3 bases, with 7 bases separating them. There are 14 residues in the CDR3. Germline CDR1 MGHRA, CDR2 YSYEKL. CDR3 residues: CASSQQGHTGELFF. In nucleotides, the CDR3 is TGCGCCAGCAGCCAACAGGGACACACCGGGGAGCTGTTTTTT.

This clone appeared once. The V gene is TRBV12-5, the J gene TRBJ1-2, with 8 bases that match TRBD1. The CDR3 extends over 14 amino acids. Germline V gene data show CDR1 as LGHNT and CDR2 as FRNRAP. J was trimmed by 5 bases and V by 3 bases; bases with no gene match: 5. This CDR3 is CASGLGQGRYGYTF. The CDR3 DNA reads TGTGCTAGTGGTTTAGGACAGGGTCGGTATGGCTACACCTTC.

This clone came up once. This chain links TRBV19 with TRBJ1-1; 8 nucleotides align to TRBD1. Germline values: CDR1 LNHDA, CDR2 SQIVND (reference sequence). The CDR3 extends over 15 amino acids. V lost 6 bases, J lost 1 base, and 7 bases stayed unmatched. In DNA, the CDR3 is TGTGCCAGTAGGATCGGGACAGGCCGGAACACTGAAGCTTTCTTT. Translated, it gives CASRIGTGRNTEAFF.

DNA for the CDR3: TGTGCCTGGAGTGTACGGAGGGAGGGGGCCTACGAGCAGTACTTC. Translated, it gives CAWSVRREGAYEQYF. The V gene is TRBV30, the J gene TRBJ2-7, with a possible D match to TRBD2 (7 bases). The CDR3 covers 15 residues. Germline V gives CDR1 GTSNPN, CDR2 SVGIG (reference sequence). V shed 0 bases and J shed 2 bases, with 14 bases lying between them. Using reference TRBV30 and TRBJ2-7 for the parts outside the CDR3, the full variable domain is SQTIHQWPATLVQPVGSPLSLECTVEGTSNPNLYWYRQAAGRGLQLLFYSVGIGQISSEVPQNLSASRPQDRQFILSSKKLLLSDSGFYLCAWSVRREGAYEQYFGPGTRLTVT.

This chain links TRBV19 with TRBJ2-3; TRBD2 aligns across 12 bases. The CDR3 is 15 amino acids. Germline trimming cut 4 bases from V and 6 bases from J; bases unmatched to any gene: 5. Germline values: CDR1 LNHDA, CDR2 SQIVND (reference sequence). This CDR3 is CASSTVTSGRDTQYF. Written as DNA, the CDR3 is TGTGCCAGTAGTACCGTCACTAGCGGGAGGGATACGCAGTATTTT.

The gene calls are TRBV21-1 and TRBJ2-1; the table names TRBD2, a call not compared with the DNA. TRBV21-1 is flagged as a pseudogene. This CDR3 region has 15 residues. Here the CDR3 reads CASSKEALIYNEQFF. CDR3 nucleotide sequence: TGTGCCAGCAGCAAAGAAGCCCTCATCTACAATGAGCAGTTCTTC.

The CDR3 here is CASSLRPKETQYF. The CDR3 DNA reads TGTGCCAGCAGCTTACGGCCGAAAGAGACCCAGTACTTC. The rearrangement links TRBV7-9 to TRBJ2-5; no clear D. This CDR3 is 13 amino acids long. With 2 bases removed from V and 3 bases from J, the gap between germline ends came to 7 bases. Germline V gene sequence: CDR1 SEHNR, CDR2 FQNEAQ (reference sequence).